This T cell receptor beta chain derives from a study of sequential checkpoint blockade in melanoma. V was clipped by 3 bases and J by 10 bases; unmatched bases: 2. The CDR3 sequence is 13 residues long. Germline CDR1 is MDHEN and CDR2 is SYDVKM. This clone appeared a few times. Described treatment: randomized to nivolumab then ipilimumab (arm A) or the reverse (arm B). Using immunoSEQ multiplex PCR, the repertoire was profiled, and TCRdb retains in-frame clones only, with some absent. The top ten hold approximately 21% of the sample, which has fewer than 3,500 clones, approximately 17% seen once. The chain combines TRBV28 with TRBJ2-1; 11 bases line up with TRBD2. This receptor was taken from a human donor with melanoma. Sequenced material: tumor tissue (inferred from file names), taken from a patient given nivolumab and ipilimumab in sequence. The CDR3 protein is CASSFSSGREQFF. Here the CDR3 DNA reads TGTGCCAGCAGTTTCTCTAGCGGGAGGGAGCAGTTCTTC.